The 10 T cell receptor beta chains in this list originate from one sample, sequenced in a study of cytomegalovirus exposure and HLA in healthy donors. Primers: 60 Vbeta forward and 13 Jbeta reverse. The protocol was immunoSEQ multiplex PCR, while the TCRdb copy is restricted to in-frame clones and leaves out a portion. The data contain 150,000 to 200,000 clones, about four fifths of them singletons. Sequenced: PBMCs. These TCRs come from a woman between 40 and 55 years old in good health and CMV-seronegative.

The chain is built from TRBV11-3 and TRBJ2-1; 10 bases map to TRBD2. From germline, CDR1 is SGHNT and CDR2 YENEEA. The junction had 7 bases not matched to a gene; V was cut back by 1 base and J by 7 bases. CDR3 length: 16 residues. The CDR3 spells CASSLGGAGGLNEQFF. CDR3 sequence (DNA): TGTGCCAGCAGCTTAGGGGGAGCGGGAGGGCTGAATGAGCAGTTCTTC.

The V gene is TRBV4-1, the J gene TRBJ2-1, with D perhaps TRBD2 (5 bases). The CDR3 covers 17 residues. Trimming removed 0 bases from V and 7 bases from J, with 19 bases in between. Germline values: CDR1 MGHRA, CDR2 YSYEKL. This CDR3 reads CASSQEFRLLEWNEQFF. In DNA form, the CDR3 reads TGCGCCAGCAGCCAAGAGTTCCGGCTACTAGAGTGGAATGAGCAGTTCTTC.

The chain is built from TRBV5-1 and TRBJ1-2, with TRBD1 as a possible D gene (5 bases). The germline V gene encodes CDR1 SGHRS and CDR2 YFSETQ. V dropped 1 base and J dropped 8 bases, with 15 bases sitting between them. The CDR3 is 14 residues long. CDR3 residues: CASSLLLAGEGYTF. The CDR3 coding sequence is TGCGCCAGCAGCTTGCTTTTAGCGGGGGAAGGCTACACCTTC. The variable domain in full, with the rest retrieved from reference TRBV5-1 and TRBJ1-2, is KAGVTQTPRYLIKTRGQQVTLSCSPISGHRSVSWYQQTPGQGLQFLFEYFSETQRNKGNFPGRFSGRQFSNSRSEMNVSTLELGDSALYLCASSLLLAGEGYTFGSGTRLTVV.

The chain combines TRBV7-2 with TRBJ1-2; TRBD1 is a possible D gene (6 bases). V shed 5 bases and J shed 4 bases, with 17 bases lying between them. This CDR3 comprises 15 residues. Germline V gene data show CDR1 as SGHTA and CDR2 as FQGNSA. Here the CDR3 DNA reads TGTGCCAGCAGCCCAATCGGGACATCTCTCTATGGCTACACCTTC. Its protein is CASSPIGTSLYGYTF.

This chain uses TRBV4-3 with TRBJ1-2, with D perhaps TRBD1 (6 bases). The ends were cut back, 3 bases at V and 6 bases at J, with 17 bases in the middle. The CDR3 runs to 15 residues. Germline V gene sequence: CDR1 LGHNA, CDR2 YSLEER. The CDR3 reads CASSHLRSGDHGYTF. The CDR3 DNA reads as TGCGCCAGCAGCCACCTCCGGTCAGGGGACCATGGCTACACCTTC.

V usage is TRBV7-2 and J usage is TRBJ1-2, with TRBD1 as a possible D gene (5 bases). CDR3 length: 17 amino acids. V was shortened by 4 bases and J by 8 bases, with 26 bases between the two germline ends. The germline V gene encodes CDR1 SGHTA and CDR2 FQGNSA. The CDR3 region has the DNA TGTGCCAGCAGCTCACCCGGCCCTCTTGACAGTAGGTACGGCTACACCTTC. Translating gives CASSSPGPLDSRYGYTF. The whole variable domain, filled in from reference TRBV7-2 and TRBJ1-2, reads GAGVSQSPSNKVTEKGKDVELRCDPISGHTALYWYRQSLGQGLEFLIYFQGNSAPDKSGLPSDRFSAERTGGSVSTLTIQRTQQEDSAVYLCASSSPGPLDSRYGYTFGSGTRLTVV.

The rearrangement joins TRBV25-1 to TRBJ2-5; 7 nucleotides agree with TRBD2. V shed 2 bases, J shed 4 bases, and the junction held 7 bases outside the gene matches. CDR1 and CDR2 from the germline V gene are MGHDK and SYGVNS. The CDR3 has 15 residues. CDR3 nucleotides: TGTGCCAGCAGTGAACCCCGGGAGGTTGGAGAGACCCAGTACTTC. Residues: CASSEPREVGETQYF.

For the CDR3, the DNA is TGTGCCAGCAGCGAGACAGGGCCGAGGACTGAAGCTTTCTTT. This sequence encodes CASSETGPRTEAFF. The chain is built from TRBV5-6 and TRBJ1-1, with 7 positions matching TRBD1. CDR3 length: 14 amino acids. V shed 4 bases, J shed 5 bases, and the junction held 8 bases outside the gene matches. CDR1 and CDR2 (germline): SGHDT, YYEEEE.

The chain recombines TRBV27 with TRBJ2-3; D not certain. The V gene's germline CDR1 is MNHEY and CDR2 SMNVEV (reference sequence). The CDR3 runs to 16 residues. Trimming left V 1 base short and J 5 bases short, with 16 bases between. The CDR3 spells CASSLYEPITGDTQYF. CDR3 in DNA: TGTGCCAGCAGTTTATATGAACCGATAACCGGAGATACGCAGTATTTT.

The chain employs TRBV7-3 and TRBJ1-3; 8 nucleotides agree with TRBD1. After removal of 5 bases from V and 4 bases from J, the junction contained 1 base not matched to a gene. This CDR3 contains 13 residues. CDR1 is SGHTA, CDR2 FQGTGA, per germline. The CDR3 here is CASSGDRGNTIYF. In nucleotides, the CDR3 is TGTGCCAGCAGCGGGGACAGGGGAAACACCATATATTTT.